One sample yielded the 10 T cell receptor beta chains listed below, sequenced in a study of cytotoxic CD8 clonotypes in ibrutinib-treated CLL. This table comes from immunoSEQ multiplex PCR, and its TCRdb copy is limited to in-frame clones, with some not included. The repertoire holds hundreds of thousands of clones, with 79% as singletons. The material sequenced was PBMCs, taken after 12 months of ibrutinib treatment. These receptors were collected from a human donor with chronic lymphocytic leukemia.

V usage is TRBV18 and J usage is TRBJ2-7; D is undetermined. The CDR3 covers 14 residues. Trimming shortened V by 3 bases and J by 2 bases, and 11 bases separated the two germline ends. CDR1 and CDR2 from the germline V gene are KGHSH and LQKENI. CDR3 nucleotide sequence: TGTGCCAGCTCACCGAGTTCGGTGCCCTACGAGCAGTACTTC. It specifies CASSPSSVPYEQYF.

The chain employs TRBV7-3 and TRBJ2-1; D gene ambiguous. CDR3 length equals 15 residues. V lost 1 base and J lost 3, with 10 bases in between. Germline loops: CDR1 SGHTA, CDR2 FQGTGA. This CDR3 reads CASSLMLGSYNEQFF. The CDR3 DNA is TGTGCCAGCAGCTTAATGTTGGGCAGCTACAATGAGCAGTTCTTC.

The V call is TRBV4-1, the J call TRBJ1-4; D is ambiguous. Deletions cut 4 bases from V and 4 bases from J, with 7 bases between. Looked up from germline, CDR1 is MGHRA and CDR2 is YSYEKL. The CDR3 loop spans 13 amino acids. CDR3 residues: CASSPTNNEKLFF. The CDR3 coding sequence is TGCGCCAGCAGCCCCACTAATAATGAAAAACTGTTTTTT.

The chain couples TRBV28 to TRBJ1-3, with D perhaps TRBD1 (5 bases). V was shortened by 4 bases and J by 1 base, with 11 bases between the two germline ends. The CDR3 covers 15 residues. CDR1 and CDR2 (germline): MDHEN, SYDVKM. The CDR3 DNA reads TGTGCCAGCAGTTCCGGGACCGCGTCTGGAAACACCATATATTTT. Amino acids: CASSSGTASGNTIYF.

CDR3 in DNA: TGCAGCGTTGTATCAGGGCTCGAGCAGTACTTC. This sequence encodes CSVVSGLEQYF. V gene TRBV29-1 combines with J gene TRBJ2-7; tentatively, D is TRBD1 (5 bases). V was clipped by 4 bases and J by 6 bases, with 10 bases between them. The CDR3 is made up of 11 amino acids. Looked up from germline, CDR1 is SQVTM and CDR2 is ANQGSEA.

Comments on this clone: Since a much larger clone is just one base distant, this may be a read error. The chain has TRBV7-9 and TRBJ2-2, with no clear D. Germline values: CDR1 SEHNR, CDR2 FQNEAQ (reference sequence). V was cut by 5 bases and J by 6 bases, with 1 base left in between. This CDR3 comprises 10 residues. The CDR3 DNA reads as TGTGCCAGCAGCCCCGGGGAGCTGTTTTTT. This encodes CASSPGELFF.

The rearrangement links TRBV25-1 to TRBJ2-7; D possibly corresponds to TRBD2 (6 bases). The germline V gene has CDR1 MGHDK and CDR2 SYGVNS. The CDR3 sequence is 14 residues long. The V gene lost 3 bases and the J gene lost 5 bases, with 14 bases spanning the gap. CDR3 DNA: TGTGCCAGCAGTGAGTCGGGAGAGGTGGACGAGCAGTACTTC. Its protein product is CASSESGEVDEQYF.

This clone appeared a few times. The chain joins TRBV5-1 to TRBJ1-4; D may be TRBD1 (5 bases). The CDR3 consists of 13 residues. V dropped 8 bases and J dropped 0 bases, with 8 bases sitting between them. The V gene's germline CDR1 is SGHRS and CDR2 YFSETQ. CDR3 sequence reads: CASRDSTNEKLFF. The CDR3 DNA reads TGCGCCAGTCGGGACTCAACTAATGAAAAACTGTTTTTT.

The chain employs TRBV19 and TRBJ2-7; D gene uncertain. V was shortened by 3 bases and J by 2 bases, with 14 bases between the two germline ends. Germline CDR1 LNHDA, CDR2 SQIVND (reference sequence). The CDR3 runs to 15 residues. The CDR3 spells CASSISGAKTYEQYF. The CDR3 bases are TGTGCCAGTAGTATCTCAGGAGCAAAGACCTACGAGCAGTACTTC.

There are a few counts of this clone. CDR3 sequence: CASSPQGSNEKLFF. The CDR3 DNA reads as TGTGCCAGCAGCCCCCAAGGGTCTAATGAAAAACTGTTTTTT. The chain has TRBV27 and TRBJ1-4; D gene uncertain. This CDR3 has 14 amino acids. CDR1 and CDR2 (germline): MNHEY, SMNVEV (reference sequence). V lost 6 bases to trimming and J lost 3 bases, with 11 bases between them. Full variable domain (remainder filled in from reference TRBV27 and TRBJ1-4): EAQVTQNPRYLITVTGKKLTVTCSQNMNHEYMSWYRQDPGLGLRQIYYSMNVEVTDKGDVPEGYKVSRKEKRNFPLILESPSPNQTSLYFCASSPQGSNEKLFFGSGTQLSVL.